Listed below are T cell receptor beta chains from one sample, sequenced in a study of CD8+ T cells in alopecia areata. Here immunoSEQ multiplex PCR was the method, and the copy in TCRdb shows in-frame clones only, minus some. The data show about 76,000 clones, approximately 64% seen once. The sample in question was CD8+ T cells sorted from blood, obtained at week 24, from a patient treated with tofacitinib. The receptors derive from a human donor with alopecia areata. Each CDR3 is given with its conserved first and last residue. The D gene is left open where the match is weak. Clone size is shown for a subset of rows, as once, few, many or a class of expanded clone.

cdr3_aa: CASSLATGTGAYEQYF; cdr3_nt: TGCGCCAGCAGCTTGGCTACCGGGACAGGGGCCTACGAGCAGTACTTC; v_call: TRBV5-1; d_call: TRBD1; j_call: TRBJ2-7; clone_size: .
cdr3_aa: CASSLVGGGLPNEKLFF; cdr3_nt: TGTGCCAGCAGCTTAGTAGGTGGCGGTCTTCCCAATGAAAAACTGTTTTTT; v_call: TRBV7-2; d_call: .; j_call: TRBJ1-4; clone_size: .
cdr3_aa: CASSAGASDTEAFF; cdr3_nt: TGTGCCAGCAGCGCGGGGGCGTCGGACACTGAAGCTTTCTTT; v_call: TRBV9; d_call: .; j_call: TRBJ1-1; clone_size: few
cdr3_aa: CASSQDHRGGSNQPQHF; cdr3_nt: TGCGCCAGCAGCCAAGATCATAGGGGGGGCAGCAATCAGCCCCAGCATTTT; v_call: TRBV4-1; d_call: .; j_call: TRBJ1-5; clone_size: .
cdr3_aa: CASSSRGTHQETQYF; cdr3_nt: TGTGCCAGCAGCTCGAGGGGGACACACCAAGAGACCCAGTACTTC; v_call: TRBV7-8; d_call: .; j_call: TRBJ2-5; clone_size: .
cdr3_aa: CASSFGKEYGYTF; cdr3_nt: TGTGCCAGCAGTTTTGGCAAGGAATATGGCTACACCTTC; v_call: TRBV27; d_call: .; j_call: TRBJ1-2; clone_size: .
cdr3_aa: CAWGTGEAFF; cdr3_nt: TGTGCCTGGGGGACAGGGGAAGCTTTCTTT; v_call: TRBV30; d_call: TRBD1; j_call: TRBJ1-1; clone_size: .
cdr3_aa: CASSLAGAGELFF; cdr3_nt: TGTGCCAGCAGCTTAGCAGGGGCCGGGGAGCTGTTTTTT; v_call: TRBV7-9; d_call: .; j_call: TRBJ2-2; clone_size: .
cdr3_aa: CASSHLAGAYEQYF; cdr3_nt: TGTGCCAGCAGCCACCTAGCGGGAGCCTACGAGCAGTACTTC; v_call: TRBV5-6; d_call: TRBD2; j_call: TRBJ2-7; clone_size: once
cdr3_aa: CATSPPVGRGEQFF; cdr3_nt: TGTGCCACCAGCCCCCCCGTCGGGCGGGGTGAGCAGTTCTTC; v_call: TRBV15; d_call: .; j_call: TRBJ2-1; clone_size: .
cdr3_aa: CASSLSVKNTEAFF; cdr3_nt: TGTGCCAGCAGTTTATCCGTCAAGAACACTGAAGCTTTCTTT; v_call: TRBV27; d_call: .; j_call: TRBJ1-1; clone_size: .
cdr3_aa: CASSWGDSPYEQYF; cdr3_nt: TGTGCCAGCAGCTGGGGGGACAGCCCCTACGAGCAGTACTTC; v_call: TRBV4-2; d_call: .; j_call: TRBJ2-7; clone_size: few